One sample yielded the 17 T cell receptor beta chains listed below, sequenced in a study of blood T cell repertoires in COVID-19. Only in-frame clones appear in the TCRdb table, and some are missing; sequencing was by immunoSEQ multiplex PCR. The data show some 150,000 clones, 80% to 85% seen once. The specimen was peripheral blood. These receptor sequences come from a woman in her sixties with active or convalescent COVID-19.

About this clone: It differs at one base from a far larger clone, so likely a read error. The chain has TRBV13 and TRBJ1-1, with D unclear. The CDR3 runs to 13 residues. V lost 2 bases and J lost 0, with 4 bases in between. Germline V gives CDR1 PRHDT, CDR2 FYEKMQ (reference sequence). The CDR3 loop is CASSLSVNTEAFF. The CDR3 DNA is TGTGCCAGCAGCTTATCAGTGAACACTGAAGCTTTCTTT.

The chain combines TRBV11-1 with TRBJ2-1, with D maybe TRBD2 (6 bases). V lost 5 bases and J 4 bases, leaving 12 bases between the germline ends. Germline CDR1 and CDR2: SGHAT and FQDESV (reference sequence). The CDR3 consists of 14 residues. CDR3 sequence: CASSHGTVYNEQFF. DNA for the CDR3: TGTGCCAGCAGCCACGGGACTGTATACAATGAGCAGTTCTTC.

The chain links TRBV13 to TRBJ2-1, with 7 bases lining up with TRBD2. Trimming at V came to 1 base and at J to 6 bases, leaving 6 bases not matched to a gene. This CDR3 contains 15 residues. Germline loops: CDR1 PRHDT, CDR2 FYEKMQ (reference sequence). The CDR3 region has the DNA TGTGCCAGCAGCTTAGTGGGAGGGCCGAGCAATGAGCAGTTCTTC. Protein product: CASSLVGGPSNEQFF.

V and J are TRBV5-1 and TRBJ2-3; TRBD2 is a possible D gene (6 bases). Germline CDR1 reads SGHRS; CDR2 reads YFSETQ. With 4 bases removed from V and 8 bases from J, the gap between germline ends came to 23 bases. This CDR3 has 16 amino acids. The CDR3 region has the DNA TGCGCCAGCAGCCCCGCTTCCGGCGGGGTCACCCTTACGCAGTATTTT. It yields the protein CASSPASGGVTLTQYF.

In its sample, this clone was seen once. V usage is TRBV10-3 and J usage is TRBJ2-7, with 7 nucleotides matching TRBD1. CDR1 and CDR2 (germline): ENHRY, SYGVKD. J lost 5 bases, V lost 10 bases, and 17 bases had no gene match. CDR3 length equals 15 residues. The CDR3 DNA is TGTGCCACCAGAGAGCGACAGGGCCGGGTGGACGAGCAGTACTTC. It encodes CATRERQGRVDEQYF.

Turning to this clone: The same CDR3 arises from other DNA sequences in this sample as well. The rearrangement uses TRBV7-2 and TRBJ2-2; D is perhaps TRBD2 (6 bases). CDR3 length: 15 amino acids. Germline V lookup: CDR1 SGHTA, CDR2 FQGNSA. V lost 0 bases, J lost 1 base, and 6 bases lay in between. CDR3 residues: CASSLAGGNTGELFF. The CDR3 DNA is TGTGCCAGCAGCTTAGCGGGAGGGAACACCGGGGAGCTGTTTTTT.

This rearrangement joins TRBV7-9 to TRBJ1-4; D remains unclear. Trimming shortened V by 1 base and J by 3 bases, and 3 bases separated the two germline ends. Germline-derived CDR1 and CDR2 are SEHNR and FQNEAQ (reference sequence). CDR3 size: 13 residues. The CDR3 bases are TGTGCCAGCAGCTTAGGAGCTAATGAAAAACTGTTTTTT. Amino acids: CASSLGANEKLFF.

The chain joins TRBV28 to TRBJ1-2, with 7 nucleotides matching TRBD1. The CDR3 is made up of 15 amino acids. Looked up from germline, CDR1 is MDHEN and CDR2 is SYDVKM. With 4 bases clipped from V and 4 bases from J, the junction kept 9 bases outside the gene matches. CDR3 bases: TGTGCCAGCAGTTCTCAAAGGACAGGTATCTATGGCTACACCTTC. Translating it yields CASSSQRTGIYGYTF.

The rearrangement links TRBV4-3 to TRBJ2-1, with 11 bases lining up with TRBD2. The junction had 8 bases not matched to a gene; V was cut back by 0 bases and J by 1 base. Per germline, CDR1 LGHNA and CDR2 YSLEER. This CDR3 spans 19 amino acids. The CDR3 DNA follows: TGCGCCAGCAGCCAAGATCTACCTAGCGGGAGGACATCCTACAATGAGCAGTTCTTC. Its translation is CASSQDLPSGRTSYNEQFF.

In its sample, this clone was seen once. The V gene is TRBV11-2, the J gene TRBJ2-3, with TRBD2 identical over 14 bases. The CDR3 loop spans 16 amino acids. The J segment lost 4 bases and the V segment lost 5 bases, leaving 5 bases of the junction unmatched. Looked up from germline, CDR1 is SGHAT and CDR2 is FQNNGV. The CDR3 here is CASSATSGGAADTQYF. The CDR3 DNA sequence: TGTGCCAGCAGCGCGACTAGCGGGGGGGCAGCAGATACGCAGTATTTT.

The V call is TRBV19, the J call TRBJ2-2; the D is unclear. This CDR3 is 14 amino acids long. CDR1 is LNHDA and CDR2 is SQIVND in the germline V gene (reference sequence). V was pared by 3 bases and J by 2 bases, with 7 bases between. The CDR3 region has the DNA TGTGCCAGTAGTATCGGTTTCAACACCGGGGAGCTGTTTTTT. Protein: CASSIGFNTGELFF.

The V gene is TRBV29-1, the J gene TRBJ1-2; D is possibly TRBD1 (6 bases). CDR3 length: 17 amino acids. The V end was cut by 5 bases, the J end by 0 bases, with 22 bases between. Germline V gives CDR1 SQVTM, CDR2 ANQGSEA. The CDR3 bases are TGCAGCGTTCTTGACAAAGCTATTACAGGGACTAACTATGGCTACACCTTC. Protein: CSVLDKAITGTNYGYTF.

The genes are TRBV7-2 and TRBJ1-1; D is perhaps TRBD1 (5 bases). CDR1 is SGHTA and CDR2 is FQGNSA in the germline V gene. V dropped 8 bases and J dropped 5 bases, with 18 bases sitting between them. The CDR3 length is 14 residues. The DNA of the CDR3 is TGTGCCAGCCAAAAAGGGGTGAAAGGGACTGAAGCTTTCTTT. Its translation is CASQKGVKGTEAFF.

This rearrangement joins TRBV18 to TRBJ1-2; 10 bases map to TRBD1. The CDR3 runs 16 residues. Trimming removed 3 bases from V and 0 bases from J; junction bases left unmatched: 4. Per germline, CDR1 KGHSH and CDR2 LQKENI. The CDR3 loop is CASSPLDRGSNYGYTF. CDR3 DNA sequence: TGTGCCAGCTCACCCCTGGACAGGGGGTCTAACTATGGCTACACCTTC.

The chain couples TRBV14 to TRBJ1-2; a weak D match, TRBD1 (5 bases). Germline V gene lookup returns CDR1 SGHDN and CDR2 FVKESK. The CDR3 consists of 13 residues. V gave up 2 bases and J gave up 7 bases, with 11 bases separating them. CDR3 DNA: TGTGCCAGCAGCCAAATTCAGGGTGGTGGCTACACCTTC. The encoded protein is CASSQIQGGGYTF.

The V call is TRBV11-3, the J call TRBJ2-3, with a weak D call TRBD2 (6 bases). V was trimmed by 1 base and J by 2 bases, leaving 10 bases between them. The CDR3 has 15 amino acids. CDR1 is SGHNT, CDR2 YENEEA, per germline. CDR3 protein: CASSLGGTPTDTQYF. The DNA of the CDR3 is TGTGCCAGCAGCTTAGGCGGGACCCCCACAGATACGCAGTATTTT.

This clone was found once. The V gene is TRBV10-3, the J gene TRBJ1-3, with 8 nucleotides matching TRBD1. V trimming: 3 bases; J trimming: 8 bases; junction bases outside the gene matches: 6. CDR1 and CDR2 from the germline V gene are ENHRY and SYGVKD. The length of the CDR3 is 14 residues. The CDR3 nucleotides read TGTGCCATCAGTGACCCGACAGGGGAGGACACCATATATTTT. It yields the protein CAISDPTGEDTIYF.